A selection of T cell receptor beta chains follows, all from one sample in a study of T cell responses to AZD1222 COVID-19 vaccine. TCRdb keeps only in-frame clones here, not all; method: immunoSEQ multiplex PCR. Of tens of thousands of clones in the sample, approximately 83% were seen once. The sample here was peripheral blood, taken 28 days after the second AZD1222 dose. The receptor set was obtained from an adult who received the AZD1222 COVID-19 vaccine. Each CDR3 is given with its conserved first and last residue. A D gene is named only where the DNA matches it firmly. Where a row states a size, it is once, few, many or the class of an expanded clone; other rows omit it.

j_call clone_size d_call v_call cdr3_nt cdr3_aa
TRBJ2-2 NA TRBD2 TRBV5-4 TGTGCCAGCAGTCCCCATACTAGCGTCTCCCCCGGGGAGCTGTTTTTT CASSPHTSVSPGELFF
TRBJ2-7 NA NA TRBV3-1/TRBV3-2 TGTGCCAGCAGCCAAGGTCTCTTTGCCAGTTCCTACGAGCAGTACTTC CASSQGLFASSYEQYF
TRBJ2-3 NA NA TRBV7-2 TGTGCCAGCAGCCCCACCCCACAGGCAACAGATACGCAGTATTTT CASSPTPQATDTQYF
TRBJ2-1 NA NA TRBV6-4 TGTGCCAGCAGTGACGCCAGAGGTGAGCAGTTCTTC CASSDARGEQFF
TRBJ2-2 NA NA TRBV18 TGTGCCAGCTCACCTTCGGCCCCTGGTGGCGGGGAGCTGTTTTTT CASSPSAPGGGELFF
TRBJ1-6 NA TRBD1 TRBV27 TGTGCCAGCAGTAAGACAGGGGCAGGGTATAATTCACCCCTCCACTTT CASSKTGAGYNSPLHF
TRBJ1-2 NA TRBD1 TRBV2 TGTGCCAGCAGTGAATCCCCAGGGGGTTATGGCTACACCTTC CASSESPGGYGYTF
TRBJ1-3 NA NA TRBV4-1 TGCGCCAGCAGCACCTCTGGAAACACCATATATTTT CASSTSGNTIYF
TRBJ2-1 NA NA TRBV28 TGTGCCAGCAGTTTATGGGATGAGCAGTTCTTC CASSLWDEQFF
TRBJ1-5 NA TRBD1 TRBV2 TGTGCCAGCAGAGGGGAGGGGGCCCAGCCCCAGCATTTT CASRGEGAQPQHF
TRBJ1-2 NA NA TRBV18 TGTGCCAGCTCACCGGACTATGGCTACACCTTC CASSPDYGYTF
TRBJ2-5 once TRBD1 TRBV5-4 TGTGCCAGCAGCTCAGCCGCGACAGGGGGGGAGACCCAGTACTTC CASSSAATGGETQYF
TRBJ1-4 once TRBD1 TRBV7-9 TGTGCCACCTTACTGGACAGGGGTAATGAAAAACTGTTTTTT CATLLDRGNEKLFF
TRBJ1-2 few NA TRBV2 TGTGCCAGCAGTGATAAGGGAGCCTATGGCTACACCTTC CASSDKGAYGYTF
TRBJ1-2 NA NA TRBV19 TGTGCCAGTAGTATAAAGGCAGTGGCCCAGGGCTATGGCTACACCTTC CASSIKAVAQGYGYTF
TRBJ2-1 NA TRBD2 TRBV9 TGTGCCAGCAGCAACCCGGGACTAGCGGGAGTCCGGGACGAGTTCTTC CASSNPGLAGVRDEFF
TRBJ2-1 NA NA TRBV3-1/TRBV3-2 TGTGCCAGCAGCCCCCCTAGCGTGTACAATGAGCAGTTCTTC CASSPPSVYNEQFF
TRBJ2-6 NA TRBD1 TRBV7-3 TGTGCCAGCAGCTTGGGACAGGGAGTTGGCGGGGCCAACGTCCTGACTTTC CASSLGQGVGGANVLTF
TRBJ1-2 NA NA TRBV2 TGTGCCAGCAAAGCTTCTGGCTATGGCTACACCTTC CASKASGYGYTF
TRBJ1-2 NA TRBD1 TRBV18 TGTGCCAGCTCGCCACAGGGGGGTAGGACAGACTATGGCTACACCTTC CASSPQGGRTDYGYTF